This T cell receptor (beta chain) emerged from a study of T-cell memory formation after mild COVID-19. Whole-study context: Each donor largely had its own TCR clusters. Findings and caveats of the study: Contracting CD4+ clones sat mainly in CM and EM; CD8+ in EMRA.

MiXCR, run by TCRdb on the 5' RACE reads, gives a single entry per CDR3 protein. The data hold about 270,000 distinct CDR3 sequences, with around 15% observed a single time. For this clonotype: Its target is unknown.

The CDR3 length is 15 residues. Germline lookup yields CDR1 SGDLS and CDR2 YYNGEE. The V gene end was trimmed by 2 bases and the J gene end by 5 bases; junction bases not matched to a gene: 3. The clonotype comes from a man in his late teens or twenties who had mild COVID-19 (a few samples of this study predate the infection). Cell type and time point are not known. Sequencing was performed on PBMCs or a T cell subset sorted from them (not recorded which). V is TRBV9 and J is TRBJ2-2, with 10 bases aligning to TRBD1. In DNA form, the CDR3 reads TGTGCCAGCAGCGTGCGACAGGGGGCGACCGGGGAGCTGTTTTTT. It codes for CASSVRQGATGELFF.